These 13 T cell receptor beta chains were all obtained from the same sample, sequenced in a study of T cells after yellow fever vaccination. TCRdb re-called the 5' RACE reads through MiXCR, storing one row per CDR3 protein. The top ten hold roughly a sixth of the sample, which has a few hundred thousand distinct CDR3 sequences, roughly 8.6% seen once. This sample comprised PBMCs, obtained about 49 days after the first yellow fever vaccination. All receptors come from a man aged 18 to 30 who received the YFV17D yellow fever vaccine.

The genes are TRBV2 and TRBJ1-5, with 9 bases lining up with TRBD1. The junction had 4 bases not matched to a gene; V was cut back by 5 bases and J by 5 bases. The length of the CDR3 is 14 residues. Germline-derived CDR1 and CDR2 are SNHLY and FYNNEI. The CDR3 DNA sequence: TGTGCCAGCAGTCGGGGACAGGGACATCAGCCCCAGCATTTT. Protein sequence: CASSRGQGHQPQHF.

This clonotype has more than one count but fewer than ten. J is TRBJ2-5 and V is TRBV5-4; the D is unclear. With 2 bases removed from V and 2 bases from J, the gap between germline ends came to 7 bases. The CDR3 covers 13 residues. Germline assignment: CDR1 SGHNT and CDR2 YYREEE (reference sequence). The CDR3 loop is CASSFTVQETQYF. The CDR3, as DNA: TGTGCCAGCAGCTTTACAGTACAAGAGACCCAGTACTTC.

This clonotype was counted only a few times. This chain links TRBV10-3 with TRBJ1-4; D ambiguous. This CDR3 is 13 amino acids long. Trimming stripped 9 bases from V and 5 bases from J, with 13 bases between. The germline gives CDR1 ENHRY, CDR2 SYGVKD. In DNA, the CDR3 is TGTGCCATAAGACGGCAGGAGAATGAAAAACTGTTTTTT. Translating gives CAIRRQENEKLFF.

This clonotype was recorded a few times. The V gene is TRBV6-1, the J gene TRBJ1-4, with no clear D. The CDR3 runs 14 residues. The germline V gene has CDR1 MNHNS and CDR2 SASEGT. Trimming took 10 bases from V and 7 from J, leaving 19 bases between them. The CDR3 region has the DNA TGTGCCACCGGGCCAAGTCCCTTCGGTGAAAAACTGTTTTTT. This translates into CATGPSPFGEKLFF.

The rearrangement uses TRBV20-1 and TRBJ2-3, with a tentative D call TRBD2 (5 bases). The CDR3 runs 11 residues. The germline V gene encodes CDR1 DFQATT and CDR2 SNEGSKA (reference sequence). With 4 bases removed from V and 9 bases from J, the gap between germline ends came to 11 bases. The CDR3 loop reads CSAKKADTQYF. DNA for the CDR3: TGCAGTGCTAAGAAAGCGGACACGCAGTATTTT.

This clonotype was counted only a few times. The J gene is TRBJ1-6, the V gene TRBV20-1; D not certain. Germline values: CDR1 DFQATT, CDR2 SNEGSKA (reference sequence). This CDR3 spans 15 amino acids. The V gene lost 0 bases and the J gene lost 2 bases, with 8 bases spanning the gap. CDR3 nucleotide sequence: TGCAGTGCTAGAGAGTCGGGAACCTATAATTCACCCCTCCACTTT. Translating gives CSARESGTYNSPLHF.

This clonotype showed up many times. This rearrangement joins TRBV6-5 to TRBJ2-3; TRBD1 matches 8 bases. The CDR3 sequence is 15 residues long. Germline-derived CDR1 and CDR2 are MNHEY and SVGAGI. Trimming at V came to 3 bases and at J to 0 bases, leaving 2 bases not matched to a gene. The CDR3 bases are TGTGCCAGCAGTTATGGGGACAGGAGCACAGATACGCAGTATTTT. The encoded protein is CASSYGDRSTDTQYF.

This clonotype was recorded a few times. The CDR3 protein is CASRWGSSSYNEQFF. CDR3 in DNA: TGTGCCAGCAGATGGGGGAGCAGCTCCTACAATGAGCAGTTCTTC. The rearrangement links TRBV5-4 to TRBJ2-1, with D perhaps TRBD1 or TRBD2 (5 bases each). Germline CDR1 is SGHNT and CDR2 is YYREEE (reference sequence). With 5 bases removed from V and 0 bases from J, the gap between germline ends came to 12 bases. This CDR3 is 15 amino acids long.

This chain's CDR3 is CASSQDPGGQDEQFF. The CDR3 region has the DNA TGCGCCAGCAGCCAAGATCCAGGGGGTCAAGATGAGCAGTTCTTC. The gene calls are TRBV4-3 and TRBJ2-1; 7 bases agree with TRBD1. The germline gives CDR1 LGHNA, CDR2 YSLEER. The J segment lost 8 bases and the V segment lost 0 bases, leaving 7 bases of the junction unmatched. There are 15 residues in the CDR3.

This clonotype came up a few times. The J gene is TRBJ2-3, the V gene TRBV2; 10 bases match TRBD2. Trimming at V came to 4 bases and at J to 4 bases, leaving 5 bases not matched to a gene. This CDR3 spans 15 amino acids. The V gene's germline CDR1 is SNHLY and CDR2 FYNNEI. In DNA, the CDR3 is TGTGCCAGCAGTGGGAGAGCGGGGGGGTCAGATACGCAGTATTTT. This gives the protein CASSGRAGGSDTQYF.

The chain combines TRBV25-1 with TRBJ2-5; D is undetermined. The CDR3 covers 14 residues. Germline V CDR1 and CDR2: MGHDK, SYGVNS. Trimming cost V 6 bases and J 1 base, with 12 bases left between them. In nucleotides, the CDR3 is TGTGCCAGCAGCCCCACGTGGATCCAAGAGACCCAGTACTTC. Residues: CASSPTWIQETQYF.

The J gene is TRBJ2-1, the V gene TRBV4-2, with 10 bases identical to TRBD2. V lost 4 bases to trimming and J lost 0 bases; unmatched junction nucleotides: 3. This CDR3 has 16 residues. The germline V gene encodes CDR1 LGHNA and CDR2 YNFKEQ. CDR3 protein: CASSLQRGGSYNEQFF. In DNA form, the CDR3 reads TGTGCCAGCAGCCTACAGCGGGGGGGCTCCTACAATGAGCAGTTCTTC.

This clonotype occurred a few times. The gene calls are TRBV6-1 and TRBJ2-7; the D is unclear. The CDR3 covers 14 residues. Trimming pared 1 base from V and 3 bases from J, leaving 10 bases between. Germline V gene sequence: CDR1 MNHNS, CDR2 SASEGT. The CDR3 loop reads CASSEGVVNYEQYV. The CDR3 nucleotides are TGTGCCAGCAGTGAAGGCGTGGTTAACTACGAGCAGTACGTC.